Sequencing of this T cell receptor (beta chain) was carried out in a study of Graves' ophthalmopathy and Graves' hyperthyroidism. The overall study: Stable hyperthyroidism meant no progression to ophthalmopathy within 18 months of follow-up. Study results and caveats: Ophthalmopathy progression predictions by the model showed around 72% specificity and approximately 67% sensitivity. The blood repertoire also included most expanded thyroid clonotypes above 0.001 frequency.

In this sample, this clonotype turned up a few times. Its antigen is unknown. V was trimmed by 2 bases and J by 3 bases, leaving 5 bases between them. The length of the CDR3 is 13 residues. Germline V lookup: CDR1 KGHSH, CDR2 LQKENI. Amplification of the TCR beta CDR3 regions used RNA transcripts (as template). A first-round RT-PCR used HTBI primers, followed by a second-round multiplex PCR. Each CDR3 protein gets one entry after TCRdb re-called the multiplex PCR reads with MiXCR. The sample yields around 1,000,000 distinct CDR3 sequences, about 40% seen once. J is TRBJ1-3 and V is TRBV18; the D is unclear. Material: peripheral blood or thyroid tissue (not recorded which). This sequence originates from an adult man with Graves' hyperthyroidism. CDR3 sequence (DNA): TGTGCCAGCTCACCAGGGGATGGAAACACCATATATTTT. Translating gives CASSPGDGNTIYF.